This entry concerns a single TCR beta chain. The antigen is unknown. This sample was included in a study of radiotherapy plus CTLA-4 blockade in lung cancer. Study-wide points: Interferon-beta, together with early blood T cell clone dynamics, reportedly best predicted response. In blood, tumor-derived TCR clones expanded after radiotherapy plus ipilimumab.

Profiled with immunoSEQ multiplex PCR; TCRdb holds only in-frame clones, not every one. The data show approximately 94,000 clones, 80% to 85% seen once. J lost 8 bases, V lost 4 bases, and 5 bases had no gene match. This CDR3 is built from 13 residues. Germline CDR1 WNHNN, CDR2 SYGVQD (reference sequence). This clonotype originated in a human donor with non-small cell lung cancer that progressed on radiotherapy plus ipilimumab. The gene calls are TRBV10-1 and TRBJ2-1, with 7 bases fitting TRBD2. The sequencing here drew on peripheral blood, taken from a patient treated with radiotherapy plus ipilimumab. The CDR3 nucleotides are TGCGCCAGCAGTGCTCGGGAGGTCGATGAGCAGTTCTTC. Its protein product is CASSAREVDEQFF.